Listed below are T cell receptor beta chains from one sample, sequenced in a study of long-term antiretroviral therapy in people with HIV. The table came from immunoSEQ multiplex PCR; TCRdb's copy has only in-frame clones and leaves some out. The table shows 20,000 to 25,000 clones, with approximately 92% occurring only once. This material consisted of unsorted PBMCs, taken 4.4 years after starting antiretroviral therapy. These receptors all come from a woman in her forties or fifties with HIV. CDR3s include the opening cysteine and the closing phenylalanine or tryptophan. A D gene is named only where the DNA matches it firmly. A clone size is listed for some rows: how often the clone was seen (once, few, many), or a class if it is expanded.

v_gene	j_gene	abundance	d_gene	CDR3aa	CDR3nt
TRBV9	TRBJ2-3	-	-	CASSQEGETQYF	TGTGCCAGCAGCCAAGAGGGGGAAACGCAGTATTTT
TRBV4-1	TRBJ1-2	-	-	CASSQDGDRGYTF	TGCGCCAGCAGCCAAGATGGTGATAGGGGCTACACCTTC
TRBV10-3	TRBJ1-1	-	TRBD1	CAISLRDRTEAFF	TGTGCCATCAGCCTCCGGGACAGAACTGAAGCTTTCTTT
TRBV4-3	TRBJ2-7	-	TRBD1	CASSRWEGTGIYEQYF	TGCGCCAGCAGCCGTTGGGAAGGGACAGGAATCTACGAGCAGTACTTC
TRBV19	TRBJ1-2	once	TRBD1	CASSARTGGVYGYTF	TGTGCCAGTAGTGCACGGACAGGGGGTGTCTATGGCTACACCTTC
TRBV7-9	TRBJ2-7	-	-	CASSGPQAIPRYEQYF	TGTGCCAGCAGTGGCCCACAGGCCATACCGCGCTACGAGCAGTACTTC
TRBV19	TRBJ1-2	-	-	CASSSQTNSYGYTF	TGTGCCAGTAGTTCTCAAACGAACAGCTATGGCTACACCTTC
TRBV11-2	TRBJ1-3	-	-	CASSPWAGQNSGNTIYF	TGTGCCAGCAGCCCGTGGGCTGGACAGAACTCTGGAAACACCATATATTTT
TRBV12-5	TRBJ2-2	once	-	CASGLVADSRIYGELFF	TGTGCTAGTGGTTTGGTCGCCGATTCTAGGATTTACGGGGAGCTGTTTTTT
TRBV30	TRBJ1-1	-	-	CAWSVSGYTEAFF	TGTGCCTGGAGTGTAAGTGGTTACACTGAAGCTTTCTTT
TRBV29-1	TRBJ2-3	-	-	CSVTHGVTDTQYF	TGCAGCGTGACTCACGGCGTCACAGATACGCAGTATTTT
TRBV9	TRBJ1-3	-	-	CASSIDTGGHSGNTIYF	TGTGCCAGCAGCATAGACACCGGGGGGCACTCTGGAAACACCATATATTTT
TRBV5-4	TRBJ1-5	-	TRBD1	CASRAGQDQPQHF	TGTGCCAGCAGAGCTGGACAGGATCAGCCCCAGCATTTT
TRBV5-4	TRBJ1-4	-	-	CASSSDLGANEKLFF	TGTGCCAGCAGCTCGGATCTGGGAGCTAATGAAAAACTGTTTTTT
TRBV25-1	TRBJ1-1	few	-	CASANRAANTEAFF	TGTGCCAGCGCCAACAGGGCAGCGAACACTGAAGCTTTCTTT
TRBV19	TRBJ1-1	once	TRBD1	CASSIVSFGQGVEAFF	TGTGCCAGTAGTATAGTATCTTTCGGTCAGGGGGTTGAAGCTTTCTTT
TRBV2	TRBJ2-5	-	-	CASSEEFGVGETQYF	TGTGCCAGCAGTGAAGAGTTTGGGGTGGGGGAGACCCAGTACTTC
TRBV6-1	TRBJ2-3	-	-	CASSESAGATTDTQYF	TGTGCCAGCAGTGAAAGTGCGGGGGCCACCACAGATACGCAGTATTTT
TRBV4-2	TRBJ2-3	-	TRBD2	CASSQEWGLAGATDTQYF	TGTGCCAGCAGCCAAGAATGGGGTCTAGCGGGGGCCACAGATACGCAGTATTTT
TRBV2	TRBJ1-2	-	-	CASRPNRDPNYGYTF	TGTGCCAGCAGACCTAACAGAGACCCTAACTATGGCTACACCTTC
TRBV19	TRBJ1-1	-	-	CASSEGPNTEAFF	TGTGCCAGTAGTGAGGGTCCGAACACTGAAGCTTTCTTT
TRBV18	TRBJ1-5	-	TRBD1	CASSPRGQGGYSNQPQHF	TGTGCCAGCTCACCCAGGGGACAGGGGGGCTATAGCAATCAGCCCCAGCATTTT
TRBV5-1	TRBJ2-5	-	TRBD1	CASSLEGQGVRWETQYF	TGCGCCAGCAGCTTGGAAGGACAGGGAGTACGTTGGGAGACCCAGTACTTC
TRBV9	TRBJ2-5	-	-	CASSVGPVETQYF	TGTGCCAGCAGCGTCGGCCCCGTAGAGACCCAGTACTTC
TRBV5-6	TRBJ2-7	-	-	CASSLAGSSYEQYF	TGTGCCAGCAGCTTGGCGGGGAGCTCCTACGAGCAGTACTTC
TRBV25-1	TRBJ1-6	-	-	CASSEYRGDNSPLHF	TGTGCCAGCAGTGAATACAGGGGAGATAATTCACCCCTCCACTTT
TRBV5-1	TRBJ2-7	once	TRBD2	CASSRQTAGGSYEQYF	TGCGCCAGCAGCCGACAGACAGCGGGGGGTTCCTACGAGCAGTACTTC
TRBV30	TRBJ1-5	-	TRBD1	CAWSRGQGLVGPQHF	TGTGCCTGGAGCCGGGGACAGGGCCTCGTAGGGCCCCAGCATTTT
TRBV2	TRBJ2-7	-	-	CASSDTGAGLLKQYF	TGTGCCAGCAGTGATACAGGCGCAGGTCTCCTAAAGCAGTACTTC
TRBV19	TRBJ2-7	-	TRBD1	CASSTFLGTGSYEQYF	TGTGCCAGTAGTACCTTCTTGGGGACAGGCTCCTACGAGCAGTACTTC
TRBV4-1	TRBJ2-2	-	-	CASSHWTTGELFF	TGCGCCAGCAGCCACTGGACCACCGGGGAGCTGTTTTTT
TRBV7-6	TRBJ2-1	-	TRBD1	CASSLGTGYNEQFF	TGTGCCAGCAGCTTAGGGACAGGATACAATGAGCAGTTCTTC
TRBV30	TRBJ1-1	-	-	CAWELSMNTEAFF	TGTGCCTGGGAATTATCTATGAACACTGAAGCTTTCTTT
TRBV6-4	TRBJ1-4	-	-	CASSPTPGGEKLFF	TGTGCCAGCAGTCCGACCCCGGGAGGTGAAAAACTGTTTTTT
TRBV18	TRBJ2-3	few	-	CASSPWTASSTDTQYF	TGTGCCAGCTCACCGTGGACAGCATCTAGCACAGATACGCAGTATTTT
TRBV7-2	TRBJ2-7	-	TRBD2	CASQWGGGSYEQYF	TGTGCCAGCCAATGGGGCGGGGGTAGCTACGAGCAGTACTTC
TRBV10-1	TRBJ1-1	-	-	CASSEFAESEAFF	TGCGCCAGCAGTGAGTTCGCAGAATCTGAAGCTTTCTTT
TRBV9	TRBJ2-3	-	-	CASSVGIGLATDTQYF	TGTGCCAGCAGCGTAGGAATAGGTCTAGCGACAGATACGCAGTATTTT
TRBV11-2	TRBJ2-7	-	-	CASTAQQISYEQYF	TGTGCCAGCACCGCCCAACAGATCTCCTACGAGCAGTACTTC
TRBV19	TRBJ1-1	once	-	CASSIGGGTEAFF	TGTGCCAGTAGTATAGGCGGGGGGACTGAAGCTTTCTTT
TRBV2	TRBJ1-4	-	-	CASSREATNEKLFF	TGTGCCAGCAGTAGAGAAGCAACTAATGAAAAACTGTTTTTT